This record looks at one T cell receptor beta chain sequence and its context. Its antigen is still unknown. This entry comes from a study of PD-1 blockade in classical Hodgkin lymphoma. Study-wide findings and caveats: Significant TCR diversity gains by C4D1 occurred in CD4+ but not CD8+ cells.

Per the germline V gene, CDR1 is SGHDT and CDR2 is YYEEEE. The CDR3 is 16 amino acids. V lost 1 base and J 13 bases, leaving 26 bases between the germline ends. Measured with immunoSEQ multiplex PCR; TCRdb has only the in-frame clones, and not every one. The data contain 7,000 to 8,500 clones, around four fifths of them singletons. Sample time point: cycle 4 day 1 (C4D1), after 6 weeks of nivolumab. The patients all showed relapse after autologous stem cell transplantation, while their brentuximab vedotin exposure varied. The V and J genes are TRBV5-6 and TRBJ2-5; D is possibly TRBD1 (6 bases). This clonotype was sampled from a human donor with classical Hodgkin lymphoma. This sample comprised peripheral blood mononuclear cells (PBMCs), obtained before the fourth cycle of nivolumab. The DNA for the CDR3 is TGTGCCAGCAGCTTGTATTCTGGCAGGGGAATTTTGGGTCGGTACTTC. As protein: CASSLYSGRGILGRYF.